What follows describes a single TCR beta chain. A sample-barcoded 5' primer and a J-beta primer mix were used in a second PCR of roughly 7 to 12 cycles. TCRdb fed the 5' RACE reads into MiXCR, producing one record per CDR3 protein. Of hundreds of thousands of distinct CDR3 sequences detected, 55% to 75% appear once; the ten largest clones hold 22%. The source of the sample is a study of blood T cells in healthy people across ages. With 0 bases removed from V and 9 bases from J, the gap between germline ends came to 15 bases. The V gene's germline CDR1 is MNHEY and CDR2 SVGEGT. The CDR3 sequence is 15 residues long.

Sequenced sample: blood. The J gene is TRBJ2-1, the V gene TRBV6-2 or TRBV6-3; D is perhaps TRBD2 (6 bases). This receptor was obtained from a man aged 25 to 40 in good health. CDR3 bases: TGTGCCAGCAGTTACTCTCACCGCGGGGCGAGTGAGCAGTTCTTC. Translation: CASSYSHRGASEQFF.